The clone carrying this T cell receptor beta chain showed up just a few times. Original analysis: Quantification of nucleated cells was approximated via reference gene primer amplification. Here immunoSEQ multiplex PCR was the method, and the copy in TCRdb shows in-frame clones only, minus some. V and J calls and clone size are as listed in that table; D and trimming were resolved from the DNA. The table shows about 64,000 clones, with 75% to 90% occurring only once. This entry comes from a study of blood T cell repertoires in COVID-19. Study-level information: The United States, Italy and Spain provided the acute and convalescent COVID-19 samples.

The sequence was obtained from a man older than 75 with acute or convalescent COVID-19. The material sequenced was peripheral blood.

The CDR3 DNA follows: TGTGCCAGCAGCCAGGGACAGACCTATGGCTACACCTTC. Translation: CASSQGQTYGYTF. This sequence joins TRBV28 and TRBJ1-2; 7 bases map to TRBD1. The CDR3 is 13 residues long. Germline CDR1 reads MDHEN; CDR2 reads SYDVKM. The ends lost 6 bases at V and 4 bases at J; junction bases unmatched: 5.